This T cell receptor beta chain was identified in a study of blood T cell repertoires in COVID-19. Study-wide background: Samples representing acute and convalescent COVID-19 were sourced from the United States, Italy and Spain. Nucleic acid was either cDNA or gDNA, and it came from T cells, B-cell-depleted T cells, or PBMCs.

In the authors' methods: Researchers report that nucleated cell counts were estimated from reference gene primer amplification. Repertoires were generated with immunoSEQ multiplex PCR, while TCRdb's copy carries only in-frame clones and drops some. The D gene and trimming were derived from the DNA, and the V and J assignments and clone size from that table. The table includes about 240,000 clones, about 82% detected once. The ends lost 4 bases at V and 5 bases at J; junction bases unmatched: 6. CDR3 length equals 15 residues. Germline V gives CDR1 LNHDA, CDR2 SQIVND (reference sequence). The sample was peripheral blood. The J gene is TRBJ1-4, the V gene TRBV19, with 8 positions matching TRBD1. The sequence came from a man at least 80 years old with acute or convalescent COVID-19. This CDR3 reads CASSTGGSSNEKLFF. The CDR3 DNA sequence: TGTGCCAGTAGTACAGGGGGCAGCAGCAATGAAAAACTGTTTTTT.